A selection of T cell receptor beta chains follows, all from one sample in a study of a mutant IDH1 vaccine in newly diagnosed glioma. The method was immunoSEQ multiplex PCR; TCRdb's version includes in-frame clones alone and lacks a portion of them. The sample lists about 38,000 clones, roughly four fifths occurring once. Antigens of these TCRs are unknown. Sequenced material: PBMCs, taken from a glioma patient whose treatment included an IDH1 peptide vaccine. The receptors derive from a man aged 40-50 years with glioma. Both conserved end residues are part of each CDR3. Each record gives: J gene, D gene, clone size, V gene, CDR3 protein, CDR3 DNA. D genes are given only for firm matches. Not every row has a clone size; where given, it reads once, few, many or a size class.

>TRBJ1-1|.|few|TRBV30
CAWSVKGPTEAFF
TGTGCCTGGAGTGTAAAGGGACCCACTGAAGCTTTCTTT
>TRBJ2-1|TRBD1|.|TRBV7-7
CASSSGQGYGNEQFF
TGTGCTAGCAGCTCCGGACAGGGTTACGGCAATGAGCAGTTCTTC
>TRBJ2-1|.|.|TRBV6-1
CASSEARSAYNEQFF
TGTGCCAGCAGTGAAGCCAGGTCAGCCTACAATGAGCAGTTCTTC
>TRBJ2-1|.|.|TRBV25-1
CASSGPGGPNNEQFF
TGTGCCAGCAGCGGCCCAGGGGGGCCAAACAATGAGCAGTTCTTC
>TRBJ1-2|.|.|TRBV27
CASRRDRSEIYGYTF
TGTGCCAGCAGGAGAGACAGATCGGAGATTTATGGCTACACCTTC
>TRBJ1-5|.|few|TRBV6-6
CASNIGDQPQHF
TGTGCCAGCAACATAGGGGATCAGCCCCAGCATTTT
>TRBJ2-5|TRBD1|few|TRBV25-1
CASSTGTGAEGDQYF
TGTGCCAGCAGCACCGGGACAGGGGCGGAGGGGGACCAGTACTTC
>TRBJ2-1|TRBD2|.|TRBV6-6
CASSPVMGLAFF
TGTGCCAGCAGCCCGGTGATGGGACTAGCGTTCTTC
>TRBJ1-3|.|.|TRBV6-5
CASSYSRPTSGNTIYF
TGTGCCAGCAGTTACTCGAGACCTACCTCTGGAAACACCATATATTTT
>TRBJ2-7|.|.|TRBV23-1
CASSQSIGRGIYEQYF
TGCGCCAGCAGTCAATCGATAGGCAGGGGTATCTACGAGCAGTACTTC
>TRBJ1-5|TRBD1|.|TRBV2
CASSSGTAGTLRNQPQHF
TGTGCCAGCAGTTCCGGGACAGCCGGCACACTTCGCAATCAGCCCCAGCATTTT
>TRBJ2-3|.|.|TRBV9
CASSVEAFSLTDTQYF
TGTGCCAGCAGCGTAGAGGCTTTTTCCCTGACAGATACGCAGTATTTT
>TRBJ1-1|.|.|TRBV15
CATGRSQTTEAFF
TGTGCCACCGGGAGGAGCCAGACCACTGAAGCTTTCTTT
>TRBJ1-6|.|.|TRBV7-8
CASSLADSPLHF
TGTGCCAGCAGCTTAGCGGACTCACCCCTCCACTTT
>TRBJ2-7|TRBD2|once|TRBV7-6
CASSLAGTSDSYEQYF
TGTGCCAGCAGCCTCGCCGGGACTAGCGACTCCTACGAGCAGTACTTC
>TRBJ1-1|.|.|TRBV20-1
CSARVQTEAFF
TGCAGTGCTAGAGTCCAAACTGAAGCTTTCTTT
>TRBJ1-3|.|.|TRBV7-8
CASSQGAGGANGNTIYF
TGTGCCAGCAGCCAGGGAGCGGGGGGCGCGAATGGAAACACCATATATTTT
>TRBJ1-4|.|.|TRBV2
CASSVGGATNEKLFF
TGTGCCAGCAGTGTTGGCGGAGCAACTAATGAAAAACTGTTTTTT
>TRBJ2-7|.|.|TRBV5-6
CASAPGGITYEQYF
TGTGCCAGCGCGCCCGGAGGGATCACCTACGAGCAGTACTTC
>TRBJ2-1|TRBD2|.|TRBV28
CASSPLPGGGVPGTGGYNEQFF
TGTGCCAGCAGTCCACTCCCCGGGGGGGGAGTGCCGGGGACCGGGGGATACAATGAGCAGTTCTTC
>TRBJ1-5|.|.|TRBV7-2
CASSSKRSQPQHF
TGTGCCAGCAGCTCAAAGCGCTCTCAGCCCCAGCATTTT
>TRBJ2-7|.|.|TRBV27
CASTPRQGSYEQYF
TGTGCCAGCACCCCTCGGCAGGGGTCCTACGAGCAGTACTTC
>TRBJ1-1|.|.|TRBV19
CASSPTRKNTEAFF
TGTGCCAGTAGTCCAACCCGGAAGAACACTGAAGCTTTCTTT
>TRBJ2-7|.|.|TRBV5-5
CASSLGPNSYEQYF
TGTGCCAGCAGCTTAGGGCCAAACTCCTACGAGCAGTACTTC
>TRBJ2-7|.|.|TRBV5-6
CASSSGPLSYEQYF
TGTGCCAGCAGCTCGGGACCCCTCTCCTACGAGCAGTACTTC
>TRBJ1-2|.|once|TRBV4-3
CASSQHRDLWYGYTF
TGCGCCAGCAGCCAACACAGGGACCTTTGGTATGGCTACACCTTC
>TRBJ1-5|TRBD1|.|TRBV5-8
CASSNDRGRGSNQPQHF
TGTGCCAGCAGCAACGACAGGGGAAGAGGTAGCAATCAGCCCCAGCATTTT
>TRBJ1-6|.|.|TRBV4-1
CASSQDGTYNSPLHF
TGCGCCAGCAGCCAAGATGGGACATATAATTCACCCCTCCACTTT
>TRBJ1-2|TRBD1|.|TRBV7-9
CASSSYETGEDGYTF
TGTGCCAGCAGCTCGTACGAGACAGGGGAGGATGGCTACACCTTC
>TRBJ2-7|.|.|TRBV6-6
CASSSGQGSNEQYF
TGTGCCAGCAGTTCAGGGCAGGGGAGCAACGAGCAGTACTTC
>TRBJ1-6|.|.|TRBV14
CASSQEWGPSPLHF
TGTGCCAGCAGCCAAGAATGGGGGCCCTCACCCCTCCACTTT
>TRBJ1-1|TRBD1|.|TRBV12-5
CASGTGQGWNTEAFF
TGTGCTAGTGGTACCGGACAGGGATGGAACACTGAAGCTTTCTTT
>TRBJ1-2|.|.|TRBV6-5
CASSYSGGKGGYTF
TGTGCCAGCAGTTACTCTGGGGGGAAAGGGGGCTACACCTTC
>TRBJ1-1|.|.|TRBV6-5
CASSTSRDTEAFF
TGTGCCAGCAGTACCAGCCGAGACACTGAAGCTTTCTTT
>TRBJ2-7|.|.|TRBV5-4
CASSAERGGKAYEQYF
TGTGCCAGCAGCGCCGAGAGGGGAGGAAAGGCCTACGAGCAGTACTTC
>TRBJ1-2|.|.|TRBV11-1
CASSYTGTTPNYGYTF
TGTGCCAGCAGTTATACCGGGACAACGCCTAACTATGGCTACACCTTC
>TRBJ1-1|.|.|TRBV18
CASSPKTVAEAFF
TGTGCCAGCTCACCCAAGACAGTGGCTGAAGCTTTCTTT
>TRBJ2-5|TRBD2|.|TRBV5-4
CASSPTAAAGGETQYF
TGTGCCAGCAGCCCGACCGCCGCAGCGGGGGGGGAGACCCAGTACTTC
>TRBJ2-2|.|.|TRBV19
CASSIASGVTGELFF
TGTGCCAGTAGTATAGCATCAGGGGTCACCGGGGAGCTGTTTTTT
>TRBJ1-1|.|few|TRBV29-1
CSVAPGLEAFF
TGCAGCGTAGCCCCGGGCCTTGAAGCTTTCTTT
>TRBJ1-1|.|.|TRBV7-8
CASSLGGSNTEAFF
TGTGCCAGCAGCTTAGGGGGGTCGAACACTGAAGCTTTCTTT
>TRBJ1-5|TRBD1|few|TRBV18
CASSPRRQGADSNQPQHF
TGTGCCAGCTCACCCAGGCGGCAGGGGGCGGATAGCAATCAGCCCCAGCATTTT
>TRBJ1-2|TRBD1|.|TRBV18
CASSRRDRVNYGYTF
TGTGCCAGCTCCCGCCGGGACAGGGTTAACTATGGCTACACCTTC
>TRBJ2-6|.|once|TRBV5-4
CASSPVDGANVLTF
TGTGCCAGCAGCCCGGTAGACGGGGCCAACGTCCTGACTTTC
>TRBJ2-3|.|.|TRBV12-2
CASRLARLAGADTQYF
TGTGCAAGTCGCTTAGCGCGACTAGCGGGAGCAGATACGCAGTATTTT
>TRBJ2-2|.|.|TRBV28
CASSAPWEKGTGELFF
TGTGCCAGCAGTGCCCCGTGGGAGAAGGGCACCGGGGAGCTGTTTTTT
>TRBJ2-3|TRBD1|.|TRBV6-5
CASSYSGTGVGDTQYF
TGTGCCAGCAGTTACTCTGGGACAGGAGTGGGAGATACGCAGTATTTT
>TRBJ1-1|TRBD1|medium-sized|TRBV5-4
CASSFSRGPEAFF
TGTGCCAGCAGCTTCAGCAGGGGGCCTGAAGCTTTCTTT
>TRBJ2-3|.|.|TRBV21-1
CASSKAASGRGYTQYF
TGTGCCAGCAGCAAAGCGGCTAGCGGGAGGGGATATACGCAGTATTTT
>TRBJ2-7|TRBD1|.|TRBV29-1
CSVEEDRGPEQYF
TGCAGCGTTGAGGAGGACAGGGGGCCCGAGCAGTACTTC